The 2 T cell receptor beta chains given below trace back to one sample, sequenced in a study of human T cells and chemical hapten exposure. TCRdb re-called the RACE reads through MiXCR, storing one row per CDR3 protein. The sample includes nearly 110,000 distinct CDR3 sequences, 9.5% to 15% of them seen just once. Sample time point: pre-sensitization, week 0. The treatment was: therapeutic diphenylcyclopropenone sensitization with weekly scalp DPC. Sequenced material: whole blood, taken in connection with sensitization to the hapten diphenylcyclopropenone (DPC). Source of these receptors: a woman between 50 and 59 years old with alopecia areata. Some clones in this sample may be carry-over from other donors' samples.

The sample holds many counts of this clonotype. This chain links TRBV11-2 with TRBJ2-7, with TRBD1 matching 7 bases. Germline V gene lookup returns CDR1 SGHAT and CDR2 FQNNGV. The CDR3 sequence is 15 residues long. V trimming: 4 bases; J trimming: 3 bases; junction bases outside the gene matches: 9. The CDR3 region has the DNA TGTGCCAGCAGCTCCAACCGGGACAGTAGCTACGAGCAGTACTTC. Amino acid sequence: CASSSNRDSSYEQYF.

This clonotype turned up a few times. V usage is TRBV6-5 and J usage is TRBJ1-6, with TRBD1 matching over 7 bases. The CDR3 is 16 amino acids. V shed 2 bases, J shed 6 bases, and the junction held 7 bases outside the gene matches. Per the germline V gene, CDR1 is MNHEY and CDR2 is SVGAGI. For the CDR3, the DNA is TGTGCCAGCAGTTACGAAGGGGGCAGGGTTAATTCACCCCTCCACTTT. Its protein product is CASSYEGGRVNSPLHF.